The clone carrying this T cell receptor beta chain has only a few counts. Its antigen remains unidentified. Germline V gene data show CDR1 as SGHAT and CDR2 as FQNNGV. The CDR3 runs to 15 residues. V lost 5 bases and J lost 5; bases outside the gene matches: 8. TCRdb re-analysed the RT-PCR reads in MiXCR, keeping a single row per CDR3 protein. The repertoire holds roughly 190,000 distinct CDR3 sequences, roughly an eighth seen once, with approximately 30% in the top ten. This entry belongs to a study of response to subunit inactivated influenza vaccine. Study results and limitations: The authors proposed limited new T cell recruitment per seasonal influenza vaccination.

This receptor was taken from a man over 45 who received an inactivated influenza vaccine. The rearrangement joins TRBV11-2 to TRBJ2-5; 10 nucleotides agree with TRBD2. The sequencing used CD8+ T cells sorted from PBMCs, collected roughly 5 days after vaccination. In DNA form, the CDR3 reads TGTGCCAGCAGCGGGGTAGCGGGAGGTTTGGAGACCCAGTACTTC. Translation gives CASSGVAGGLETQYF. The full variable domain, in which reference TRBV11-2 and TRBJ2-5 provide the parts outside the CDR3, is EAGVAQSPRYKIIEKRQSVAFWCNPISGHATLYWYQQILGQGPKLLIQFQNNGVVDDSQLPKDRFSAERLKGVDSTLKIQPAKLEDSAVYLCASSGVAGGLETQYFGPGTRLLVL.